This T cell receptor (beta chain) was identified during a study of CD8 T cells in ankylosing spondylitis. Study-wide findings and caveats: Ankylosing spondylitis blood appeared to carry a characteristic TCR beta motif of fewer than 10 highly homologous variants.

This clonotype was found a few times. What it binds is unknown. The germline CDR1 and CDR2 sequences are LGHDT and YNNKEL (reference sequence). With 1 base removed from V and 5 bases from J, the gap between germline ends came to 3 bases. This CDR3 region has 12 residues. In making TCR beta libraries, quantitative 5'-RACE with molecular barcodes was used. TCRdb redid the calling of the 5' RACE reads with MiXCR, one entry per CDR3 protein. The repertoire consists of 700,000 or so distinct CDR3 sequences, with around 20% occurring once and the leading ten covering 15% to 20%. The origin of this receptor is a male donor with ankylosing spondylitis. This chain links TRBV3-1 with TRBJ1-3, with D unresolved. The material sequenced was blood, either unsorted or a sorted T cell fraction (not recorded which). The CDR3 reads CASSQGRNTIYF. The CDR3 DNA sequence: TGTGCCAGCAGCCAAGGACGAAACACCATATATTTT.